What follows are 14 T cell receptor beta chains derived from one specimen sequenced in a study of cytomegalovirus exposure and HLA in healthy donors. The protocol was immunoSEQ multiplex PCR, while the TCRdb copy is restricted to in-frame clones and leaves out a portion. The sample carries tens of thousands of clones, about 91% recorded once. The sample consisted of PBMCs. The receptors originated from a woman in her 30s in good health and CMV-seronegative.

V is TRBV6-5 and J is TRBJ2-5, with D perhaps TRBD2 (6 bases). Germline V gene lookup returns CDR1 MNHEY and CDR2 SVGAGI. V lost 2 bases and J 5 bases, leaving 9 bases between the germline ends. This CDR3 region has 13 residues. In nucleotides, the CDR3 is TGTGCCAGCAGTTACCCAGGGAGGGAGACCCAGTACTTC. Amino acids: CASSYPGRETQYF.

This clone was counted a single time. The V call is TRBV19, the J call TRBJ2-7, with D possibly being TRBD2 (6 bases). V lost 5 bases and J 0 bases, leaving 14 bases between the germline ends. Germline lookup yields CDR1 LNHDA and CDR2 SQIVND (reference sequence). This CDR3 comprises 15 residues. The CDR3 DNA reads TGTGCCAGTAGTGAAGCCGGGAGCTCCTCCTACGAGCAGTACTTC. The encoded protein is CASSEAGSSSYEQYF.

The chain has TRBV14 and TRBJ1-1; D not resolved. The V end was cut by 5 bases, the J end by 11 bases, with 12 bases between. The CDR3 has 11 amino acids. CDR1 is SGHDN and CDR2 is FVKESK in the germline V gene. CDR3 sequence (DNA): TGTGCCAGCAGCTTAATGGGCCGGGCTTTCTTT. It specifies CASSLMGRAFF.

CDR3 nucleotides: TGTGCCAGCAGTTTAGCAGGGACAGGGGGTTTGGATGGCTACACCTTC. As protein: CASSLAGTGGLDGYTF. This chain links TRBV28 with TRBJ1-2; 11 nucleotides agree with TRBD1. This CDR3 has 16 residues. The germline CDR1 and CDR2 sequences are MDHEN and SYDVKM. With V trimmed by 2 bases and J by 6 bases, 8 bases remained unmatched.

The V gene is TRBV6-1, the J gene TRBJ1-5; the match to TRBD1 covers 7 bases. The CDR3 runs to 16 residues. Germline lookup yields CDR1 MNHNS and CDR2 SASEGT. The ends lost 4 bases at V and 3 bases at J; junction bases unmatched: 9. CDR3 loop: CASSVSGTELNQPQHF. DNA of the CDR3: TGTGCCAGCAGTGTATCCGGGACAGAACTCAATCAGCCCCAGCATTTT.

The J gene is TRBJ2-7, the V gene TRBV4-2; D may be TRBD1 (5 bases). Germline CDR1 and CDR2: LGHNA and YNFKEQ. The V and J ends lost 4 bases and 4 bases respectively, with 20 bases between them. The CDR3 is made up of 16 amino acids. The CDR3, as DNA: TGTGCCAGCAGCCCCGGTGGGGCGGATAGACTGTACGAGCAGTACTTC. Amino acid sequence: CASSPGGADRLYEQYF.

This chain joins TRBV6-5 and TRBJ1-1, with 9 bases lining up with TRBD1. The V gene's germline CDR1 is MNHEY and CDR2 SVGAGI. The CDR3 spans 14 residues. Germline trimming cut 8 bases from V and 2 bases from J; bases unmatched to any gene: 6. Here the CDR3 reads CASSGQGINTEAFF. DNA of the CDR3: TGTGCCAGCTCCGGACAGGGGATAAACACTGAAGCTTTCTTT.

This clone occurred once. The CDR3 DNA follows: TGTGCCAGCAGCGCACAGGGTCGAGATCAGCCCCAGCATTTT. Encoded protein: CASSAQGRDQPQHF. The J gene is TRBJ1-5, the V gene TRBV13; D possibly corresponds to TRBD1 (6 bases). The V end lost 5 bases, the J end lost 5 bases, and 13 bases lay between the germline ends. The CDR3 loop spans 14 amino acids. CDR1 and CDR2 (germline): PRHDT, FYEKMQ (reference sequence). The full variable domain, with the rest looked up from reference TRBV13 and TRBJ1-5, is AAGVIQSPRHLIKEKRETATLKCYPIPRHDTVYWYQQGPGQDPQFLISFYEKMQSDKGSIPDRFSAQQFSDYHSELNMSSLELGDSALYFCASSAQGRDQPQHFGDGTRLSIL.

The chain links TRBV19 to TRBJ1-1; 8 nucleotides align to TRBD1. The CDR3 consists of 15 residues. Germline CDR1 and CDR2: LNHDA and SQIVND (reference sequence). V dropped 4 bases and J dropped 1; count of bases not matched to a gene: 5. The CDR3 sequence is CASSTGQGGNTEAFF. The CDR3 DNA reads as TGTGCCAGTAGTACCGGACAGGGCGGGAACACTGAAGCTTTCTTT.

The rearrangement links TRBV6-5 to TRBJ2-7; TRBD1 is a possible D gene (6 bases). This CDR3 comprises 16 residues. CDR1 and CDR2 from the germline V gene are MNHEY and SVGAGI. V shed 0 bases and J shed 0 bases, with 12 bases lying between them. The CDR3 is CASSYSSGGPSYEQYF. Here the CDR3 DNA reads TGTGCCAGCAGTTACTCGTCTGGGGGCCCCTCCTACGAGCAGTACTTC.

This clone was recorded a few times. V usage is TRBV19 and J usage is TRBJ2-1, with D possibly TRBD1 on 5 matching bases. CDR1 is LNHDA and CDR2 is SQIVND in the germline V gene (reference sequence). V was cut by 3 bases and J by 8 bases, with 14 bases left in between. The CDR3 has 14 amino acids. Written as DNA, the CDR3 is TGTGCCAGTAGTATCCAAGTAGACAGCTATGAGCAGTTCTTC. It is translated as CASSIQVDSYEQFF.

CDR3 protein: CASSFSAHNPYEQYF. CDR3 sequence (DNA): TGTGCCAGCAGTTTTTCCGCACACAACCCCTACGAGCAGTACTTC. The chain carries TRBV27 and TRBJ2-7; D gene ambiguous. CDR1 and CDR2 (germline): MNHEY, SMNVEV (reference sequence). Trimming pared 3 bases from V and 2 bases from J, leaving 14 bases between. There are 15 residues in the CDR3.

V and J are TRBV5-6 and TRBJ2-4; D is perhaps TRBD1 (6 bases). Germline CDR1 reads SGHDT; CDR2 reads YYEEEE. The V end was cut by 4 bases, the J end by 2 bases, with 10 bases between. CDR3 length equals 14 residues. The CDR3, as DNA: TGTGCCAGCAGCCCACAGGGCTCCAAAAACATTCAGTACTTC. Translated, it gives CASSPQGSKNIQYF. Full variable domain (outside the CDR3, taken from reference TRBV5-6 and TRBJ2-4): DAGVTQSPTHLIKTRGQQVTLRCSPKSGHDTVSWYQQALGQGPQFIFQYYEEEERQRGNFPDRFSGHQFPNYSSELNVNALLLGDSALYLCASSPQGSKNIQYFGAGTRLSVL.

The gene calls are TRBV9 and TRBJ1-2; D perhaps matches TRBD1 (6 bases). The germline gives CDR1 SGDLS, CDR2 YYNGEE. Trimming stripped 4 bases from V and 8 bases from J, with 21 bases between. CDR3 length: 15 residues. The CDR3 DNA sequence: TGTGCCAGCAGCTTAATGGATGAGGGGGATCTAGGCTACACCTTC. As protein: CASSLMDEGDLGYTF.